This T cell receptor (beta chain) is from a study of OX40 agonist ivuxolimab in advanced cancers. Looking at the study overall: Ivuxolimab was an agonistic, fully human IgG2 monoclonal antibody directed against OX40 (CD134), a costimulatory receptor. Intravenous ivuxolimab was administered to patients every 2 weeks at six dose levels: 0.01, 0.1, 0.3, 1.5, 3 and 10 mg/kg. Of the approximately 53 patients in dose escalation, about 20 had hepatocellular carcinoma, about 15 had melanoma, 9 had renal cell carcinoma and 9 had head and neck cancer. In the dose-escalation cohort, over 65% of patients were male, and the mean age was approximately 64 years, with a range of roughly 20 to 80. Patients were allowed to have had prior anti-PD-1, anti-PD-L1 or anti-CTLA-4 therapy, and approximately 37% of the dose-escalation patients had been treated with checkpoint inhibitors. Partial responses occurred in three dose-escalation patients, of whom one had hepatocellular carcinoma and two had cutaneous melanoma. The purpose of peripheral TCRbeta sequencing was to test whether ivuxolimab changed TCR sequence diversity and led to clonal T-cell expansion. The monotherapy dose-escalation portion (N of about 47 patients) of the phase I ivuxolimab trial is reported in the paper.

Here is what the overall study found, with its caveats: The antigen specificity of the clonally expanded peripheral T cells was not determined. At doses of 0.1 to 3.0 mg/kg, clonal expansion of both CD4+ and CD8+ T cells in blood was seen between baseline and week 6. Low levels of normalized T-cell clonal expansion were also shown by some nonresponding patients. Partial responders in the 0.1-3.0 mg/kg groups had among the lowest normalized peripheral clonal expansion, especially among CD8+ T cells. After ivuxolimab, more expanded clones were found on average in CD8+ T cells than in CD4+ T cells.

Genomic DNA was extracted from sorted cells for sequencing of the TCRbeta CDR3 region. The immunoSEQ Assay was used for sequencing of TCRbeta CDR3 regions. This immuneACCESS table, as held by TCRdb, lists in-frame sequences with V and J called but not all clones. Of the missing ones, under half trace to an unresolved V gene in checked studies; the others have no known cause. The sample table lists about 78,000 clones, approximately 90% of them with a count of one. The ten largest make up 2.5% to 3% of the sample. The V end gives up 5 bases and the J end 8 bases, leaving 10 bases in the junction not matched to a gene. The CDR3 starts with the cysteine, ends with the phenylalanine, and has 14 residues. This entry keeps only the CDR3 DNA: 42 bases, framed from base 1. CDR1 and CDR2 are read off the germline V gene (reference sequence) as SEHNR and FQNEAQ. Patients with a history of autoimmune disease or receiving systemic immunosuppression were excluded from the trial. Peripheral blood for TCR sequencing was collected from all dose cohorts at baseline, on cycle 4 day 1, and on cycle 7 day 1. The samples were taken from a phase I, first-in-human, multicenter, open-label dose-escalation trial of ivuxolimab. The trial enrolled adults with locally advanced or metastatic head and neck squamous cell, hepatocellular, melanoma or renal cell carcinoma. Before TCR sequencing, CD4+ T cells and CD8+ T cells from peripheral blood were sorted into separate populations.

This clone has a single count. There is no known antigen for this receptor. No base quality values were provided; no much bigger clone lies one nucleotide off. The chain was built from TRBV7-9 and TRBJ1-2; the central 8 bases match TRBD1. This receptor was taken from an adult with an advanced solid tumor such as melanoma, head and neck, liver or kidney cancer. The source was CD4+ or CD8+ T cells sorted from blood, collected in a trial of the OX40 agonist ivuxolimab. The DNA is as follows: TGTGCCAGCAGCCCGGATGGACAGGGAGGCGGCTACACCTTC. Its protein is CASSPDGQGGGYTF.